This TCR beta chain was sequenced in a study of shared clonotypes between healthy human individuals. Clones were sequenced by immunoSEQ multiplex PCR, and TCRdb holds only the in-frame ones, with some missing. This table has roughly 700,000 clones, over 65% appearing once. The study, taken as a whole, reports: Sampling included only blood; tissue repertoires likely differ.

CDR1 SGHRS and CDR2 YFSETQ come from the germline V gene. After removal of 4 bases from V and 7 bases from J, the junction contained 13 bases not matched to a gene. CDR3 length: 15 amino acids. Donors, healthy HIV-negative adults, lacked recent acute infections or vaccinations. This clone appeared a few times. Its antigen is currently unknown. The chain is built from TRBV5-1 and TRBJ2-7; TRBD2 aligns across 8 bases. This TCR was recovered from a woman younger than 45 in good health. The sample taken for sequencing was memory CD4+ T cells sorted from blood. Described subset: CD45RA-negative fraction. The CDR3 DNA sequence: TGCGCCAGCAGCCCCGGGACTAGAGGTCTTGGGGAGCAGTACTTC. This sequence encodes CASSPGTRGLGEQYF.